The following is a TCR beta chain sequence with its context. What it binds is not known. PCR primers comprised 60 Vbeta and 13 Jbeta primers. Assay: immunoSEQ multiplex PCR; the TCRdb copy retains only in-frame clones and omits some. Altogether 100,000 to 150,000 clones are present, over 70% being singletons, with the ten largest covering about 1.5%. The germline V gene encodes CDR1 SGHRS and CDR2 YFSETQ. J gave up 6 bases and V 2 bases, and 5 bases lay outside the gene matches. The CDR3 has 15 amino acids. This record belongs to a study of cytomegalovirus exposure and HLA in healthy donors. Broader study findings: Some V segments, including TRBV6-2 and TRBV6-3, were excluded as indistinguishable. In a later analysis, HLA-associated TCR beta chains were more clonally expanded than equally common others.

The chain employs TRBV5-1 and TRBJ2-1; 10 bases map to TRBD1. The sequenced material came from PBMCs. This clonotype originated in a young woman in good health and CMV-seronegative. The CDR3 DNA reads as TGCGCCAGCAGCTTCGGACAGGGGGGGGCCAATGAGCAGTTCTTC. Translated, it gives CASSFGQGGANEQFF.